This entry concerns a single T cell receptor (beta chain). This entry comes from a study of cytomegalovirus exposure and HLA in healthy donors. Background on the study: Inside one of the first data releases sat around 80 million unique TCRs taken from HLA-typed donors.

The V end lost 2 bases, the J end lost 2 bases, and 7 bases lay between the germline ends. The germline CDR1 and CDR2 sequences are SGHRS and YFSETQ. The CDR3 is 13 residues long. The PCR had 60 Vbeta and 13 Jbeta primers. The repertoire was sequenced with immunoSEQ multiplex PCR; TCRdb's copy has only in-frame clones and lacks some. Of around 98,000 clones listed, around 80% are singletons. This clonotype originated in a man aged 35 to 55 in good health and CMV-seronegative. J is TRBJ1-1 and V is TRBV5-1; D remains ambiguous. Sequenced input: PBMCs. DNA of the CDR3: TGCGCCAGCAGCTTTAGTAGTAACACTGAAGCTTTCTTT. As protein: CASSFSSNTEAFF. Together with reference TRBV5-1 and TRBJ1-1, the CDR3 gives the full variable domain: KAGVTQTPRYLIKTRGQQVTLSCSPISGHRSVSWYQQTPGQGLQFLFEYFSETQRNKGNFPGRFSGRQFSNSRSEMNVSTLELGDSALYLCASSFSSNTEAFFGQGTRLTVV.